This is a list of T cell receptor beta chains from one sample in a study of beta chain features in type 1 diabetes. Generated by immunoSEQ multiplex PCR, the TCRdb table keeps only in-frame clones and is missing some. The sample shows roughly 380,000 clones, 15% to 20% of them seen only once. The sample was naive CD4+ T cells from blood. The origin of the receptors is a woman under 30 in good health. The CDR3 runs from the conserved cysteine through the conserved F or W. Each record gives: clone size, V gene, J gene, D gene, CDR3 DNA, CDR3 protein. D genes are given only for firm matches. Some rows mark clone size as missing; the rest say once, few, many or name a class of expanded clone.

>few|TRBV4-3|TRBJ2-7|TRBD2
TGCGCCAGCAGCCAAGAACTAGCGGGAAGCTCCGAGCAGTACTTC
CASSQELAGSSEQYF
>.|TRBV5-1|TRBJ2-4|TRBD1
TGCGCCAGCAGCCTGGGGGACAGGGAGGCGGCGGATCAGTACTTC
CASSLGDREAADQYF
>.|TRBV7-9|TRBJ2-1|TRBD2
TGTGCCAGCAGCGGGGGACTAGCGGGAGTAGTGGGCAATGAGCAGTTCTTC
CASSGGLAGVVGNEQFF
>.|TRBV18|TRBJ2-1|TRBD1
TGTGCCAGCTTTTACAGGGGTGGCGATGAGCAGTTCTTC
CASFYRGGDEQFF
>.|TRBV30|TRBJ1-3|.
TGTGCCTGGAGTGTACCCAGGGATGGAAACACCATATATTTT
CAWSVPRDGNTIYF
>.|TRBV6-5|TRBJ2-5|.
TGTGCCAGCACCTACCGTCGGGGTAAAGAGACCCAGTACTTC
CASTYRRGKETQYF
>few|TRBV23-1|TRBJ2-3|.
TGCGCCGCCAATGGGCCAACAGATACGCAGTATTTT
CAANGPTDTQYF
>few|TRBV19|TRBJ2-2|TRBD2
TGTGCCAGTACCGGTCGGGTAGCGGGATACACCGGGGAGCTGTTTTTT
CASTGRVAGYTGELFF
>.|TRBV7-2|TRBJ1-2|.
TGTGCCAGCAGCTTAGAACCGGCGGCCCATGGCTACACCTTC
CASSLEPAAHGYTF
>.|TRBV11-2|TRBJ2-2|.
TGTGCCAGCAGCCCCCAGGGGCGAACGAACACCGGGGAGCTGTTTTTT
CASSPQGRTNTGELFF
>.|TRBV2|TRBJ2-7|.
TGTGCCAGCAGTGCGAGATCCTACGAGCAGTACTTC
CASSARSYEQYF
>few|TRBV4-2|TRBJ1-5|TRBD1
TGTGCCAGCAGCCGGGACAGGGTATATAATCAGCCCCAGCATTTT
CASSRDRVYNQPQHF
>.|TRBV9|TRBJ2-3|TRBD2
TGTGCCAGCAGCGTAGAAGCTAGCGGGGGTGGTACGCAGTATTTT
CASSVEASGGGTQYF
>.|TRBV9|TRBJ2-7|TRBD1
TGTGCCAGCAGCGTAGGTTCAGGGGGCTCCTACGAGCAGTACTTC
CASSVGSGGSYEQYF
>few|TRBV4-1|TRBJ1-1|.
TGCGCCAGCAGCCAAGATCGCGGAGGCGCCACCTACACTGAAGCTTTCTTT
CASSQDRGGATYTEAFF
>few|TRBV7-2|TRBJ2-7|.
TGTGCCAGCAGCTCCCTTCTAGGTGTGGGGCTACCCAACGAGCAGTACTTC
CASSSLLGVGLPNEQYF
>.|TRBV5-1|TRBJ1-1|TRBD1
TGCGCCAGCAGCTCCCGACAGGGGGCAATAAACACTGAAGCTTTCTTT
CASSSRQGAINTEAFF
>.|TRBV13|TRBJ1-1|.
TGTGCCAGCAGGGGATGGGGCCTGGACACTGAAGCTTTCTTT
CASRGWGLDTEAFF
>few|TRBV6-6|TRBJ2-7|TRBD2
TGTGCCAGCACCGCCACTAGCGGGGGAACCTACGAGCAGTACTTC
CASTATSGGTYEQYF
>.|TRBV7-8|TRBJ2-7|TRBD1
TGTGCCAGCAGCCCTGGGACAGTCTACGAGCAGTACTTC
CASSPGTVYEQYF
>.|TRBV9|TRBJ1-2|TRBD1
TGTGCCAGCAGCGCCGTACAGGGGAGCTATGGCTACACCTTC
CASSAVQGSYGYTF
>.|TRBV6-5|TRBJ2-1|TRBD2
TGTGCCAGCCACCTAGCGGCCGATTACAATGAGCAGTTCTTC
CASHLAADYNEQFF
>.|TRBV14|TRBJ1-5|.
TGTGCCAGCAGCCAAGAAGAGGGTACGCCCCAGCATTTT
CASSQEEGTPQHF
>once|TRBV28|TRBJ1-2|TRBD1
TGTGCCAGCAAACTCTACAGGGGGGAGAACTATGGCTACACCTTC
CASKLYRGENYGYTF
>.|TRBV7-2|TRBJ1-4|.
TGTGCCAGCAGTCGCTCAGGGGAAAAACTGTTTTTT
CASSRSGEKLFF
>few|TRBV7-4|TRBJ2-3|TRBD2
TGTGCCAGCAGCCACGCAAGCCTAGCGGGGGGACTGGATACGCAGTATTTT
CASSHASLAGGLDTQYF
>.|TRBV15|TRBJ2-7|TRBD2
TGTGCCACCAGCAGAGCTCCACTAGCGGACTCCTACGAGCAGTACTTC
CATSRAPLADSYEQYF
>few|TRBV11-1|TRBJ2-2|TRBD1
TGTGCCAGCAGCTTAGAGGGACAGGGGGCCCGAGCGGTCACCGGGGAGCTGTTTTTT
CASSLEGQGARAVTGELFF
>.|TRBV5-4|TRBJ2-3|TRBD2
TGTGCCAGCTACCTCAATAGCGGGAGTTTCTACACAGATACGCAGTATTTT
CASYLNSGSFYTDTQYF
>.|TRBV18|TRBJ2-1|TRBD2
TGTGCCAGCTCACTTTCTAGCGGGGCCTCCTACAATGAGCAGTTCTTC
CASSLSSGASYNEQFF
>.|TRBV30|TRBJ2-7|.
TGTGCCTGGAGTAGGACAGTGGGCTACGAGCAGTACTTC
CAWSRTVGYEQYF